This T cell receptor beta chain was observed in a study of blood T cell repertoires in COVID-19. Study-level information: The study drew acute and convalescent COVID-19 samples from the United States, Italy and Spain.

TCRdb's copy holds only in-frame clones and misses some; the assay was immunoSEQ multiplex PCR. This sample has approximately 25,000 clones, with around 79% found just once. The TCR comes from a man between 50 and 59 years old with COVID-19, enrolled during active disease. The specimen sequenced was peripheral blood.

The DNA of the CDR3 is TGTGCCAGCAGCCCCACCGGGCTAGCGGTCCGGGTGGCCCAGTACTTC. Its translation is CASSPTGLAVRVAQYF. V gene TRBV11-3 combines with J gene TRBJ2-5, with 7 bases that match TRBD2. CDR1 and CDR2 (germline): SGHNT, YENEEA. J lost 9 bases, V lost 5 bases, and 18 bases had no gene match. The CDR3 length is 16 residues. Drawing the rest from reference TRBV11-3 and TRBJ2-5, the complete variable domain is EAGVVQSPRYKIIEKKQPVAFWCNPISGHNTLYWYLQNLGQGPELLIRYENEEAVDDSQLPKDRFSAERLKGVDSTLKIQPAELGDSAVYLCASSPTGLAVRVAQYFGPGTRLLVL.